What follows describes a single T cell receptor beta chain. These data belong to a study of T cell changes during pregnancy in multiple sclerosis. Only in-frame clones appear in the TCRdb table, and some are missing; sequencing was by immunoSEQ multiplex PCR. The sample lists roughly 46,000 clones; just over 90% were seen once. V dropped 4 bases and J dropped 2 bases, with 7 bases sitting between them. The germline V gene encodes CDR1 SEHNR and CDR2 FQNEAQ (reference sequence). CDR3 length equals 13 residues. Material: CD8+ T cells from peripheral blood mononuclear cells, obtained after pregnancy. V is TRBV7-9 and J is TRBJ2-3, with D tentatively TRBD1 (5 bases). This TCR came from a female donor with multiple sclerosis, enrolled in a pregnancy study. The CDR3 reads CASSSTVTDTQYF. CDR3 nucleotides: TGTGCCAGCAGCTCGACAGTCACAGATACGCAGTATTTT.